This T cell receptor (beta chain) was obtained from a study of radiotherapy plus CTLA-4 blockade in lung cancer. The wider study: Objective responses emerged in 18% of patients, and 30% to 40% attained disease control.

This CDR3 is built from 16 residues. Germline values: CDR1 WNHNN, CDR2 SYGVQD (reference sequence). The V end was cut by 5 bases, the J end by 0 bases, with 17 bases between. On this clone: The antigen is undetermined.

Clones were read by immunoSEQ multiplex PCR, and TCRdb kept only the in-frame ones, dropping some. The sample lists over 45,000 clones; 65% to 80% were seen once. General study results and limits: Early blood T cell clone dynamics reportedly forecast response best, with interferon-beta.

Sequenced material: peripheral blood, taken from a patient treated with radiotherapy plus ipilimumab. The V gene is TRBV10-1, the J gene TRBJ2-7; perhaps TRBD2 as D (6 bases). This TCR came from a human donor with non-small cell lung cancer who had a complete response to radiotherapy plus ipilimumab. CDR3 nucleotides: TGCGCCAGCAGTCGAACGGACGGGACTCCCTCCTACGAGCAGTACGTC. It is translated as CASSRTDGTPSYEQYV.